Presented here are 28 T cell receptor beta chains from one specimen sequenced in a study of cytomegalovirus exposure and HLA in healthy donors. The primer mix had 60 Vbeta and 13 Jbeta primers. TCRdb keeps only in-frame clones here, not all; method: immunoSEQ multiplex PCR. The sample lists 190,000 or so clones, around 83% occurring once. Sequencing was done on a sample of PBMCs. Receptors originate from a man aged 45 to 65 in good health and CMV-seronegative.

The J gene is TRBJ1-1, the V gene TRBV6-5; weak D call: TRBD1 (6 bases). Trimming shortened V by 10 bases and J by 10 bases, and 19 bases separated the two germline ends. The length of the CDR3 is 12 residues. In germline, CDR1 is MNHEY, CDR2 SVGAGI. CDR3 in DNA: TGTGCCACCGGTGATCCTCACAGGGCAGCTTTCTTT. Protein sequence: CATGDPHRAAFF.

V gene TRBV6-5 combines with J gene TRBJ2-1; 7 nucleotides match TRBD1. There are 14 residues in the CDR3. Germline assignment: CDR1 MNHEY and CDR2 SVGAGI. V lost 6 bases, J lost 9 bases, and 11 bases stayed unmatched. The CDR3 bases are TGTGCCAGCAGGATTGACAGGGCTCCCGGTGAGCAGTTCTTC. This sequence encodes CASRIDRAPGEQFF.

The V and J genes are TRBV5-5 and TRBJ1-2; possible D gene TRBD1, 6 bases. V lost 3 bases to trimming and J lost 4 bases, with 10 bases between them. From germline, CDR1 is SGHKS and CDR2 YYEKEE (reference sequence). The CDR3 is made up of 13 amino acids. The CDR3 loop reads CASSWGGGYGYTF. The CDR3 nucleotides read TGTGCCAGCAGCTGGGGAGGGGGCTATGGCTACACCTTC.

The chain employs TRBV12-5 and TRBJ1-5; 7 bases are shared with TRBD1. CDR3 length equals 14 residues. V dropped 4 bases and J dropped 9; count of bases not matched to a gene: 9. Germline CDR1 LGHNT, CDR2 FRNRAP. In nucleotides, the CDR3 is TGTGCTAGTGGTTCGGACAGGAGCTACGGGCCCCAGCATTTT. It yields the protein CASGSDRSYGPQHF.

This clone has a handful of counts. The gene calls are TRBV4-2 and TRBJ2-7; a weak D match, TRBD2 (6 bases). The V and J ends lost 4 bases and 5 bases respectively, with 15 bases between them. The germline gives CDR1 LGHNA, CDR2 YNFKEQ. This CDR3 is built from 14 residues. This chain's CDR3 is CASSRGGWEDEQYF. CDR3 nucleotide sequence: TGTGCCAGCAGCCGTGGCGGATGGGAGGACGAGCAGTACTTC.

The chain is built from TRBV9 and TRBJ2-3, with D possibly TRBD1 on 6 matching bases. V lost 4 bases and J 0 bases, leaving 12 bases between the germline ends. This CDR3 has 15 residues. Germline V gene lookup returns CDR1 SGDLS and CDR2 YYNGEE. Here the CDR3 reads CASSKGQLSTDTQYF. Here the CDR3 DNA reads TGTGCCAGCAGCAAGGGACAACTTAGCACAGATACGCAGTATTTT. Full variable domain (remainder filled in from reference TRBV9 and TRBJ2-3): DSGVTQTPKHLITATGQRVTLRCSPRSGDLSVYWYQQSLDQGLQFLIQYYNGEERAKGNILERFSAQQFPDLHSELNLSSLELGDSALYFCASSKGQLSTDTQYFGPGTRLTVL.

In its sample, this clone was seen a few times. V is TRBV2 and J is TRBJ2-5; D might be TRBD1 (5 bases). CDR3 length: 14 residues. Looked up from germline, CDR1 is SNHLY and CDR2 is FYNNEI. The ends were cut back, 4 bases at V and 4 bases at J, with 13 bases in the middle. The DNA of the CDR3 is TGTGCCAGCAGTGCCAGGGTAGATGGAGAGACCCAGTACTTC. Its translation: CASSARVDGETQYF. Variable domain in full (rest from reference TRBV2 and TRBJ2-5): EPEVTQTPSHQVTQMGQEVILRCVPISNHLYFYWYRQILGQKVEFLVSFYNNEISEKSEIFDDQFSVERPDGSNFTLKIRSTKLEDSAMYFCASSARVDGETQYFGPGTRLLVL.

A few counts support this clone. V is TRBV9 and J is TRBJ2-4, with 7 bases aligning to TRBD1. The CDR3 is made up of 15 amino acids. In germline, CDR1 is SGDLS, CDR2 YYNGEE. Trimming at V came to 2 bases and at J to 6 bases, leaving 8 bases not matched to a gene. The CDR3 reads CASSVSFSGGNIQYF. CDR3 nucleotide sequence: TGTGCCAGCAGCGTCTCTTTTTCAGGGGGAAACATTCAGTACTTC.

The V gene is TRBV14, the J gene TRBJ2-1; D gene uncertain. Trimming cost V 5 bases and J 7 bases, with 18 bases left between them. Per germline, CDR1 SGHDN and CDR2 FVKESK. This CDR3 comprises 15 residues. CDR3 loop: CASSSFHPGDNEQFF. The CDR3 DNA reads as TGTGCCAGCAGCTCCTTCCACCCCGGTGATAATGAGCAGTTCTTC.

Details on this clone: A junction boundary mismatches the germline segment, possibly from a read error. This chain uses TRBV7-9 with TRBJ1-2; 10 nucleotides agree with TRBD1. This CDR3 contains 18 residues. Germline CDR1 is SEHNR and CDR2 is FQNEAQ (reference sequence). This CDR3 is CSSSLSRDRGASGYGYTF. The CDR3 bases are TGTTCCAGCAGCTTATCCCGGGACAGGGGTGCCAGTGGCTATGGCTACACCTTC.

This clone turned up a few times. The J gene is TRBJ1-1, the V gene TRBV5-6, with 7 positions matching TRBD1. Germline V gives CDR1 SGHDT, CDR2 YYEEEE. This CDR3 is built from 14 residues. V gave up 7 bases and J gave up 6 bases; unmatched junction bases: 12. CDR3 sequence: CASGMRGRSAEAFF. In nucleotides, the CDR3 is TGTGCCAGCGGGATGAGGGGGCGGAGTGCTGAAGCTTTCTTT.

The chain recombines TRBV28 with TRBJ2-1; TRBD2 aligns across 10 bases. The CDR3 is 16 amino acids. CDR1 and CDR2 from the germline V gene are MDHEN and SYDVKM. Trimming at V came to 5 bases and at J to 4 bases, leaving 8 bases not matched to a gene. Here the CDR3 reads CASSEVSGRTYNEQFF. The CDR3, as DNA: TGTGCCAGCAGTGAAGTTAGCGGGAGGACGTACAATGAGCAGTTCTTC.

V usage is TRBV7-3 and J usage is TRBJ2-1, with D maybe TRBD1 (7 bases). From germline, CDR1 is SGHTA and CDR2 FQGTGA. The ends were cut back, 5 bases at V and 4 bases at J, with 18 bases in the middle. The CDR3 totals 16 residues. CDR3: CASSVEGAVLYNEQFF. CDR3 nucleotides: TGTGCCAGCAGCGTGGAGGGGGCGGTACTGTACAATGAGCAGTTCTTC.

CDR3 loop: CASSQVGGGGSRNQPQHF. CDR3 DNA: TGTGCCAGCAGCCAAGTGGGAGGCGGGGGTAGTAGGAATCAGCCCCAGCATTTT. J is TRBJ1-5 and V is TRBV4-2; TRBD1 is a possible D gene (5 bases). CDR1 is LGHNA and CDR2 is YNFKEQ in the germline V gene. The CDR3 runs to 18 residues. Trimming pared 1 base from V and 4 bases from J, leaving 20 bases between.

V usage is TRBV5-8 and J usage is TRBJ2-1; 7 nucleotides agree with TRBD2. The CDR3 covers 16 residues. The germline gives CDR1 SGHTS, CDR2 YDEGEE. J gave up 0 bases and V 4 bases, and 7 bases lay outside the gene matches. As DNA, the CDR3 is TGTGCCAGCAGCAGGACTCTAGCGGTCTCCTACAATGAGCAGTTCTTC. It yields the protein CASSRTLAVSYNEQFF.

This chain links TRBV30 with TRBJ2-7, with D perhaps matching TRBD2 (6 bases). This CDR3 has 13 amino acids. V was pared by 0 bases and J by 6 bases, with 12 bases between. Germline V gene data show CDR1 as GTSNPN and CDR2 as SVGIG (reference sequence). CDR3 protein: CAWSVLGGVEQYF. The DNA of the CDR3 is TGTGCCTGGAGTGTACTCGGAGGGGTCGAGCAGTACTTC. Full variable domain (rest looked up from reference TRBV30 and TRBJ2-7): SQTIHQWPATLVQPVGSPLSLECTVEGTSNPNLYWYRQAAGRGLQLLFYSVGIGQISSEVPQNLSASRPQDRQFILSSKKLLLSDSGFYLCAWSVLGGVEQYFGPGTRLTVT.

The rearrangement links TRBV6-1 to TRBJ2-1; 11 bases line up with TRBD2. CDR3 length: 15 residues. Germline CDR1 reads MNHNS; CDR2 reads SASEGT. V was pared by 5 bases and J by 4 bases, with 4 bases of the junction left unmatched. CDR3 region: CASSSGTSGYNEQFF. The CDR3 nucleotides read TGTGCCAGCAGTAGCGGGACTAGCGGTTACAATGAGCAGTTCTTC.

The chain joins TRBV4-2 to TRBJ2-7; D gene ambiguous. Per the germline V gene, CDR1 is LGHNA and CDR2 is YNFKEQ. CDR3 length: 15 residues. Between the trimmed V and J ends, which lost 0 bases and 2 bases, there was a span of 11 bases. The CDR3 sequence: CASSQDWARAYEQYF. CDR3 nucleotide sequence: TGTGCCAGCAGCCAAGATTGGGCCAGAGCCTACGAGCAGTACTTC.

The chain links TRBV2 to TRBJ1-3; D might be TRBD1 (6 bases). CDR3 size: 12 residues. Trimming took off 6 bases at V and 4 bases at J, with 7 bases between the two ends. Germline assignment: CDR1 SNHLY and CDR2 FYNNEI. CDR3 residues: CASRDRGNTIYF. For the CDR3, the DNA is TGTGCCAGCAGGGACAGAGGAAACACCATATATTTT.

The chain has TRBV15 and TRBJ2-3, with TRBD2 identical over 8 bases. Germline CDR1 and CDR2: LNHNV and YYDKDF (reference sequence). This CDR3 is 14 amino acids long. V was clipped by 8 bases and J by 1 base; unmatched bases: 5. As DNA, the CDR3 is TGTGCCACCGAGAGCGGGGGCCGCACAGATACGCAGTATTTT. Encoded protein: CATESGGRTDTQYF.

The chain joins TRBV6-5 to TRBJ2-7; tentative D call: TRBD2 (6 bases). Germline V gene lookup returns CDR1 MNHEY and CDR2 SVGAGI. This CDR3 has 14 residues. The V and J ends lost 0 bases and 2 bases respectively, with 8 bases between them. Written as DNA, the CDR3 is TGTGCCAGCAGTTACTCCAGGGAGGCCTACGAGCAGTACTTC. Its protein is CASSYSREAYEQYF.

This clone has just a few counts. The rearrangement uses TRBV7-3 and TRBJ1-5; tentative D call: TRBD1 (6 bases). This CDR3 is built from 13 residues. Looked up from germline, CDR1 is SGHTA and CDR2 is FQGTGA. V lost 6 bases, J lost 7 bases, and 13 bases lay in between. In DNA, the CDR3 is TGTGCCAGCAGTTCAGGGGATGGACAGCCCCAGCATTTT. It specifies CASSSGDGQPQHF. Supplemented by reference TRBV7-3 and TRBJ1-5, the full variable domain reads GAGVSQTPSNKVTEKGKYVELRCDPISGHTALYWYRQSLGQGPEFLIYFQGTGAADDSGLPNDRFFAVRPEGSVSTLKIQRTERGDSAVYLCASSSGDGQPQHFGDGTRLSIL.

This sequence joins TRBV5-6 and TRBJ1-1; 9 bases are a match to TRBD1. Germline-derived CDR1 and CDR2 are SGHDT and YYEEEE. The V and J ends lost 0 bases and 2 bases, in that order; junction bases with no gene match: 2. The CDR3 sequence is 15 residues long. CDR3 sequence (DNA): TGTGCCAGCAGCTTGGACAGGGGGCTCAACACTGAAGCTTTCTTT. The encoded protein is CASSLDRGLNTEAFF.

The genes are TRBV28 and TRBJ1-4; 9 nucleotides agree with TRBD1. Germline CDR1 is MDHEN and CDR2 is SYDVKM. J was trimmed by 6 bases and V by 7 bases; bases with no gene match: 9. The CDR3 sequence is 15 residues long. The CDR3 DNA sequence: TGTGCCAGCACCTATCGAGGGACAGGGCATGAAAAACTGTTTTTT. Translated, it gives CASTYRGTGHEKLFF.

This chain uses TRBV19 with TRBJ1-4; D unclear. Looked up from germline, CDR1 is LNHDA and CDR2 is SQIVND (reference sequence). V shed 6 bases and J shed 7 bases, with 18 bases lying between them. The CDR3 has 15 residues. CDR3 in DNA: TGTGCCAGTAGCAATCGTCGGAGGGTTGGTGAAAAACTGTTTTTT. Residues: CASSNRRRVGEKLFF.

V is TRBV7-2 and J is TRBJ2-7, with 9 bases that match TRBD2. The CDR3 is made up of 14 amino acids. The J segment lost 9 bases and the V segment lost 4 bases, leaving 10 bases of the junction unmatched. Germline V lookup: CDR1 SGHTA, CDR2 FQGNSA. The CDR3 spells CASSSAGGILGQYF. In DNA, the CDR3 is TGTGCCAGCAGCTCCGCGGGGGGGATCTTAGGGCAGTACTTC.

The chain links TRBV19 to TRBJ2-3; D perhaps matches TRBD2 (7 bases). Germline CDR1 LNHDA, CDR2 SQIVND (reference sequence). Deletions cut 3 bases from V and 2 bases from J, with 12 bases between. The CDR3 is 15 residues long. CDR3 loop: CASSMGGGYTDTQYF. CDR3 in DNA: TGTGCCAGTAGTATGGGAGGGGGTTACACAGATACGCAGTATTTT.

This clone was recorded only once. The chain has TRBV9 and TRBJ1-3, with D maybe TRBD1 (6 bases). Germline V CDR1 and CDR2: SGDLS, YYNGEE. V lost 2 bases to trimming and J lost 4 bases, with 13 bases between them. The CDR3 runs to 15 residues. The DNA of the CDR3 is TGTGCCAGCAGCGTCGCTCAGGGGCCCGGAAACACCATATATTTT. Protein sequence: CASSVAQGPGNTIYF.